This TCR beta chain was observed in a study of OX40 agonist ivuxolimab in advanced cancers. Study in general: Three patients got partial responses; one had hepatocellular carcinoma and two had cutaneous melanoma. Whole-study results and caveats: CD8+ T cells (on average) carried more expanded clones than CD4+ T cells. Researchers did not establish what antigens the expanded peripheral T cells target.

This table comes from immunoSEQ multiplex PCR, and its TCRdb copy is limited to in-frame clones, with some not included. The profile shows about 99,000 clones, roughly 95% of them singletons. As for this clone: As yet, its antigen is unknown.

The CDR3 is made up of 14 amino acids. The V gene lost 0 bases and the J gene lost 0 bases, with 4 bases spanning the gap. Germline V CDR1 and CDR2: KGHSH, LQKENI. The chain couples TRBV18 to TRBJ2-3; D remains unclear. The origin of this receptor is an adult with an advanced solid tumor such as melanoma, head and neck, liver or kidney cancer. Sequenced here: CD4+ or CD8+ T cells sorted from blood, sampled in a trial of the OX40 agonist ivuxolimab. The CDR3, as DNA: TGTGCCAGCTCACCACCTTACAGCACAGATACGCAGTATTTT. Translating it yields CASSPPYSTDTQYF.